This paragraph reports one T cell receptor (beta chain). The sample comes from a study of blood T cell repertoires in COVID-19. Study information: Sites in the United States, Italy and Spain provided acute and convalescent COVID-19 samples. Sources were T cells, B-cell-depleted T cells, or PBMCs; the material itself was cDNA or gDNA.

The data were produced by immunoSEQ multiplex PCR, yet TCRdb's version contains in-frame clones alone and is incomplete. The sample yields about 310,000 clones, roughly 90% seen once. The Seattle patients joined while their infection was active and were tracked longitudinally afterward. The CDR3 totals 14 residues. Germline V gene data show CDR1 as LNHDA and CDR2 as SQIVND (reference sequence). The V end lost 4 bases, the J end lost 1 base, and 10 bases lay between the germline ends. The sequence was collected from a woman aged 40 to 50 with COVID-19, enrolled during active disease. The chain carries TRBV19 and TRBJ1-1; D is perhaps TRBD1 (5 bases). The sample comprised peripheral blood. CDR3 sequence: CASSTGQWNTEAFF. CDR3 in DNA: TGTGCCAGTAGTACAGGACAATGGAACACTGAAGCTTTCTTT.